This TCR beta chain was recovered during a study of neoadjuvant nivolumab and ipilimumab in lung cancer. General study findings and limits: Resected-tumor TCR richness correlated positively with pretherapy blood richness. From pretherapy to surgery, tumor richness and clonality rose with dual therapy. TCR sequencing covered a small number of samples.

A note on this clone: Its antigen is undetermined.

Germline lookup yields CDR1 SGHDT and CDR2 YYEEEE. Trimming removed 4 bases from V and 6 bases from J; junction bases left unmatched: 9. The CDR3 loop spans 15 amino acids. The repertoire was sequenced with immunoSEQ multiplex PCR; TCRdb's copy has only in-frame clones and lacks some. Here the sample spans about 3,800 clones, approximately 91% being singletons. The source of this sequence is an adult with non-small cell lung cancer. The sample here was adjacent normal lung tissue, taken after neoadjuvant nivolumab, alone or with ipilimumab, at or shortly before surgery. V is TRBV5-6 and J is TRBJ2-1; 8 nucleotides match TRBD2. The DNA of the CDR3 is TGTGCCAGCAGCCTAAGAGCGGGAGTAGGCAATGAGCAGTTCTTC. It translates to CASSLRAGVGNEQFF.